Presented here are 17 T cell receptor beta chains from one specimen sequenced in a study of T cell responses to AZD1222 COVID-19 vaccine. Using immunoSEQ multiplex PCR, the repertoire was profiled, and TCRdb retains in-frame clones only, with some absent. This repertoire shows around 100,000 clones, about 86% found once; its top ten account for approximately 6%. The sample here was peripheral blood, taken on day 0 of AZD1222 vaccination. All receptors derive from an adult in good health.

This clone appeared a few times. The CDR3 DNA follows: TGTGCCAGTGCGGGGGCGGGCACCGGGGAGCTGTTTTTT. Translated, it gives CASAGAGTGELFF. The gene calls are TRBV19 and TRBJ2-2; D might be TRBD2 (7 bases). V lost 8 bases to trimming and J lost 4 bases, with 11 bases between them. CDR3 size: 13 residues. Per germline, CDR1 LNHDA and CDR2 SQIVND (reference sequence).

The rearrangement uses TRBV7-9 and TRBJ2-1; the D call may be TRBD1 or TRBD2 (5 bases each). V lost 5 bases and J lost 4, with 15 bases in between. Germline CDR1 is SEHNR and CDR2 is FQNEAQ (reference sequence). This CDR3 region has 15 residues. CDR3 loop: CASSTLRGAYNEQFF. The CDR3 nucleotides are TGTGCCAGCAGCACGCTTAGAGGGGCTTACAATGAGCAGTTCTTC.

The chain uses TRBV4-1 and TRBJ1-4; D is undetermined. The CDR3 runs 15 residues. Trimming took 1 base from V and 3 from J, leaving 9 bases between them. Per germline, CDR1 MGHRA and CDR2 YSYEKL. The CDR3 here is CASSQGRAPNEKLFF. The DNA for the CDR3 is TGCGCCAGCAGCCAAGGCCGGGCGCCTAATGAAAAACTGTTTTTT.

The chain carries TRBV14 and TRBJ2-2; 8 bases match TRBD1. The germline V gene encodes CDR1 SGHDN and CDR2 FVKESK. The CDR3 has 18 amino acids. The junction had 14 bases not matched to a gene; V was cut back by 1 base and J by 7 bases. CDR3 bases: TGTGCCAGCAGCCAAGTGTCGTACCGGACAGGGTTTGTCGGGGAGCTGTTTTTT. Amino acid sequence: CASSQVSYRTGFVGELFF.

The chain links TRBV27 to TRBJ2-7; TRBD2 agrees at 9 bases. The CDR3 is 15 residues long. Germline V gene sequence: CDR1 MNHEY, CDR2 SMNVEV (reference sequence). V was clipped by 2 bases and J by 3 bases; unmatched bases: 5. The CDR3, as DNA: TGTGCCAGCAGTTTACAGGCTAGCGGGGACTACGAGCAGTACTTC. This translates into CASSLQASGDYEQYF.

In this sample, this clone turned up a few times. The chain has TRBV30 and TRBJ1-1; D ambiguous. The CDR3 runs to 12 residues. Between the trimmed V and J ends, which lost 3 bases and 11 bases, there was a span of 16 bases. Germline CDR1 GTSNPN, CDR2 SVGIG (reference sequence). CDR3 nucleotide sequence: TGTGCCTGGAGCCCGACCGCGGTGTCTGCTTTCTTT. Translation gives CAWSPTAVSAFF. The full variable domain, rest sourced from reference TRBV30 and TRBJ1-1, is SQTIHQWPATLVQPVGSPLSLECTVEGTSNPNLYWYRQAAGRGLQLLFYSVGIGQISSEVPQNLSASRPQDRQFILSSKKLLLSDSGFYLCAWSPTAVSAFFGQGTRLTVV.

The chain couples TRBV24-1 to TRBJ2-3, with 8 bases that match TRBD2. Germline V gives CDR1 KGHDR, CDR2 SFDVKD. V lost 0 bases, J lost 5 bases, and 6 bases stayed unmatched. This CDR3 has 16 amino acids. CDR3 residues: CATSDLASSGLDTQYF. DNA for the CDR3: TGTGCCACCAGTGATTTGGCGTCTAGCGGGTTAGATACGCAGTATTTT.

The chain has TRBV7-2 and TRBJ2-2; 7 bases map to TRBD1. V dropped 5 bases and J dropped 7; count of bases not matched to a gene: 10. Per the germline V gene, CDR1 is SGHTA and CDR2 is FQGNSA. The CDR3 length is 15 residues. The CDR3 loop reads CASSQRGGRFGELFF. The DNA of the CDR3 is TGTGCCAGCAGCCAAAGAGGGGGCAGGTTCGGGGAGCTGTTTTTT. Full variable domain (missing parts from reference TRBV7-2 and TRBJ2-2): GAGVSQSPSNKVTEKGKDVELRCDPISGHTALYWYRQSLGQGLEFLIYFQGNSAPDKSGLPSDRFSAERTGGSVSTLTIQRTQQEDSAVYLCASSQRGGRFGELFFGEGSRLTVL.

The chain uses TRBV6-1 and TRBJ2-6; D not certain. The V end was cut by 4 bases, the J end by 5 bases, with 21 bases between. CDR3 size: 18 residues. The germline V gene encodes CDR1 MNHNS and CDR2 SASEGT. In DNA, the CDR3 is TGTGCCAGCAGTGGCTCTTGGGAATGTAAAAGTCGGGCCAACGTCCTGACTTTC. Amino acids: CASSGSWECKSRANVLTF.

The genes are TRBV10-2 and TRBJ1-6; weak D call: TRBD1 (5 bases). The ends were cut back, 6 bases at V and 9 bases at J, with 15 bases in the middle. Germline V gene sequence: CDR1 WSHSY, CDR2 SAAADI. The CDR3 consists of 14 residues. The CDR3 here is CASRNQGAGSPLHF. CDR3 nucleotide sequence: TGCGCCAGCAGAAACCAGGGCGCGGGTTCACCCCTCCACTTT.

This sequence joins TRBV12-3 or TRBV12-4 and TRBJ1-1; possibly TRBD1 for D (6 bases). The CDR3 is 11 amino acids. Deletions cut 5 bases from V and 7 bases from J, with 8 bases between. Written as DNA, the CDR3 is TGTGCCAGCAGTCGGACAGTTGAAGCTTTCTTT. It codes for CASSRTVEAFF.

This clone was detected only once. The genes are TRBV6-5 and TRBJ1-6; D might be TRBD1 (5 bases). Germline V gene data show CDR1 as MNHEY and CDR2 as SVGAGI. The CDR3 is 14 amino acids. Trimming cost V 0 bases and J 9 bases, with 9 bases left between them. The CDR3 DNA is TGTGCCAGCAGTTACTCCCGGGGGAGTTCACCCCTCCACTTT. Protein sequence: CASSYSRGSSPLHF.

This chain uses TRBV4-2 with TRBJ1-4, with 7 bases aligning to TRBD1. CDR3 length equals 15 residues. After removal of 2 bases from V and 6 bases from J, the junction contained 6 bases not matched to a gene. Germline-derived CDR1 and CDR2 are LGHNA and YNFKEQ. The CDR3 coding sequence is TGTGCCAGCAGCCAACCGGGACAGTACTATGAAAAACTGTTTTTT. Its protein product is CASSQPGQYYEKLFF.

This chain links TRBV19 with TRBJ2-2, with TRBD1 matching 8 bases. J lost 0 bases, V lost 5 bases, and 8 bases had no gene match. This CDR3 is built from 17 residues. In germline, CDR1 is LNHDA, CDR2 SQIVND (reference sequence). The CDR3 sequence: CASSALTGGANTGELFF. The CDR3 DNA sequence: TGTGCCAGTAGTGCCTTAACAGGGGGAGCGAACACCGGGGAGCTGTTTTTT. The variable domain in full, with the rest retrieved from reference TRBV19 and TRBJ2-2, is DGGITQSPKYLFRKEGQNVTLSCEQNLNHDAMYWYRQDPGQGLRLIYYSQIVNDFQKGDIAEGYSVSREKKESFPLTVTSAQKNPTAFYLCASSALTGGANTGELFFGEGSRLTVL.

V and J are TRBV6-5 and TRBJ1-2, with D perhaps TRBD1 (5 bases). Trimming took off 5 bases at V and 0 bases at J, with 13 bases between the two ends. Germline V gives CDR1 MNHEY, CDR2 SVGAGI. The CDR3 length is 15 residues. CDR3 coding DNA: TGTGCCAGCAGTAAAAACCGGGACGCTAACTATGGCTACACCTTC. Translating gives CASSKNRDANYGYTF.

The rearrangement joins TRBV4-2 to TRBJ1-1, with 8 bases fitting TRBD1. This CDR3 comprises 15 residues. Losses at the gene ends were 1 base for V and 4 bases for J; bases not matched to a gene: 5. Germline values: CDR1 LGHNA, CDR2 YNFKEQ. The CDR3 reads CASSQVTGAITEAFF. For the CDR3, the DNA is TGTGCCAGCAGCCAAGTGACAGGGGCTATCACTGAAGCTTTCTTT.

The rearrangement uses TRBV7-6 and TRBJ2-7; 7 positions agree with TRBD2. The CDR3 totals 15 residues. Germline assignment: CDR1 SGHVS and CDR2 FNYEAQ. V dropped 2 bases and J dropped 2; count of bases not matched to a gene: 6. This chain's CDR3 is CASSLQPSGTYEQYF. Here the CDR3 DNA reads TGTGCCAGCAGCTTACAGCCTAGCGGCACCTACGAGCAGTACTTC.